This passage covers 16 T cell receptor beta chains from one sample sequenced in a study of CD8 T cells in Susac syndrome. The RNA input was roughly 0.5 to 1 ug, and it was reverse transcribed with random hexamers. Each CDR3 protein gets one entry after TCRdb re-called the immunoSEQ multiplex PCR reads with MiXCR. The repertoire holds around 270,000 distinct CDR3 sequences, with roughly 85% as singletons. The sequenced sample consisted of CD8+ T cells from PBMCs. Receptor source: a human donor with multiple sclerosis.

This chain links TRBV14 with TRBJ2-1; D gene unclear. The CDR3 totals 13 residues. From germline, CDR1 is SGHDN and CDR2 FVKESK. V dropped 5 bases and J dropped 7 bases, with 12 bases sitting between them. The CDR3 DNA reads TGTGCCAGCAGCTCTTTAAACAGTAATGAGCAGTTCTTC. Protein product: CASSSLNSNEQFF.

The rearrangement links TRBV7-2 to TRBJ2-3, with TRBD2 identical over 8 bases. The CDR3 is 16 amino acids. Per germline, CDR1 SGHTA and CDR2 FQGNSA. V lost 5 bases to trimming and J lost 3 bases; unmatched junction nucleotides: 10. The CDR3 loop reads CASSPSGSPMTDTQYF. Written as DNA, the CDR3 is TGTGCCAGCAGCCCGAGCGGGAGCCCGATGACAGATACGCAGTATTTT.

V gene TRBV9 combines with J gene TRBJ1-3; D uncertain. Germline lookup yields CDR1 SGDLS and CDR2 YYNGEE. V gave up 1 base and J gave up 2 bases, with 10 bases separating them. The CDR3 extends over 15 amino acids. The CDR3 reads CASSVRQYPGNTIYF. In DNA form, the CDR3 reads TGTGCCAGCAGCGTACGCCAGTATCCTGGAAACACCATATATTTT.

In DNA, the CDR3 is TGTGCCAGCAGTCCTGGTCCGGGACAGGGGGCTACAAGCACCGGGGAGCTGTTTTTT. Translated: CASSPGPGQGATSTGELFF. The V gene is TRBV27, the J gene TRBJ2-2; 12 bases align to TRBD1. The J segment lost 4 bases and the V segment lost 5 bases, leaving 14 bases of the junction unmatched. Germline CDR1 is MNHEY and CDR2 is SMNVEV (reference sequence). CDR3 size: 19 residues.

The count of this clonotype is one. The chain joins TRBV4-3 to TRBJ2-1; D is uncertain. The germline CDR1 and CDR2 sequences are LGHNA and YSLEER. With 1 base removed from V and 5 bases from J, the gap between germline ends came to 6 bases. CDR3 length: 13 residues. The CDR3 DNA follows: TGCGCCAGCAGCCAAGGTGAACACAATGAGCAGTTCTTC. As protein: CASSQGEHNEQFF.

The chain combines TRBV12-3 or TRBV12-4 with TRBJ2-5; 8 positions match TRBD1. The V gene end was trimmed by 6 bases and the J gene end by 1 base; junction bases not matched to a gene: 1. The CDR3 loop spans 13 amino acids. The CDR3 loop is CASRGTGQETQYF. The CDR3, as DNA: TGTGCCAGCAGGGGGACAGGCCAAGAGACCCAGTACTTC.

The J gene is TRBJ2-7, the V gene TRBV2; TRBD2 agrees at 7 bases. This CDR3 spans 14 amino acids. CDR1 and CDR2 (germline): SNHLY, FYNNEI. Trimming at V came to 8 bases and at J to 1 base, leaving 8 bases not matched to a gene. The CDR3 region is CASGWGAGSYEQYF. As DNA, the CDR3 is TGTGCCAGCGGGTGGGGAGCGGGGTCCTACGAGCAGTACTTC.

The gene calls are TRBV4-3 and TRBJ2-2; TRBD1 matches 10 bases. The trim removed 2 bases at V and 6 bases at J, leaving 6 bases unmatched. The CDR3 has 16 residues. The germline gives CDR1 LGHNA, CDR2 YSLEER. The CDR3 spells CASSQSIGQGAGELFF. In DNA, the CDR3 is TGCGCCAGCAGCCAAAGTATAGGACAGGGGGCCGGGGAGCTGTTTTTT.

The J gene is TRBJ1-2, the V gene TRBV27, with 8 bases aligning to TRBD1. Germline lookup yields CDR1 MNHEY and CDR2 SMNVEV (reference sequence). The CDR3 is 14 residues long. J lost 4 bases, V lost 6 bases, and 7 bases had no gene match. CDR3 DNA: TGTGCCAGCAGGAGGACAGGGTTAAGCTATGGCTACACCTTC. Protein: CASRRTGLSYGYTF.

The gene calls are TRBV28 and TRBJ2-7, with 11 bases aligning to TRBD1. V gave up 5 bases and J gave up 5 bases; unmatched junction bases: 2. Germline CDR1 MDHEN, CDR2 SYDVKM. The CDR3 length is 13 residues. The CDR3 protein is CASSPGQGDEQYF. The CDR3 region has the DNA TGTGCCAGCAGTCCGGGACAGGGGGACGAGCAGTACTTC.

The V call is TRBV20-1, the J call TRBJ1-3; D ambiguous. Germline CDR1 and CDR2: DFQATT and SNEGSKA (reference sequence). This CDR3 has 13 amino acids. Trimming cost V 6 bases and J 4 bases, with 13 bases left between them. The DNA of the CDR3 is TGCAGTGCCTCCTCCCGGGCCGGAAACACCATATATTTT. This codes for CSASSRAGNTIYF.

The chain uses TRBV18 and TRBJ2-2; D could derive from TRBD1 or TRBD2 (6 bases each). With 0 bases removed from V and 6 bases from J, the gap between germline ends came to 14 bases. The CDR3 has 16 amino acids. The V gene's germline CDR1 is KGHSH and CDR2 LQKENI. The CDR3 DNA follows: TGTGCCAGCTCACCACCGGAGGGGGGAAGGTCCGGGGAGCTGTTTTTT. Translating it yields CASSPPEGGRSGELFF.

This clonotype was observed a handful of times. The rearrangement joins TRBV7-8 to TRBJ2-7; the D is unclear. The V end lost 8 bases, the J end lost 4 bases, and 12 bases lay between the germline ends. Germline V gene lookup returns CDR1 SGHVS and CDR2 FQNEAQ. The CDR3 covers 12 residues. The DNA of the CDR3 is TGTGCCAGCCGTCGCGGCAATTACGAGCAGTACTTC. Translating it yields CASRRGNYEQYF.

The V gene is TRBV28, the J gene TRBJ1-2, with D perhaps matching TRBD1 (5 bases). The germline V and J ends were trimmed by 3 bases and 8 bases, with 7 bases remaining between them. CDR1 is MDHEN, CDR2 SYDVKM, per germline. The CDR3 runs to 11 residues. CDR3 protein: CASSFRVGYTF. CDR3 sequence (DNA): TGTGCCAGCAGTTTCAGGGTCGGCTACACCTTC.

The rearrangement joins TRBV13 to TRBJ1-1; 10 nucleotides match TRBD1. Germline CDR1 is PRHDT and CDR2 is FYEKMQ (reference sequence). The trim removed 5 bases at V and 1 base at J, leaving 13 bases unmatched. The CDR3 covers 18 residues. In DNA form, the CDR3 reads TGTGCCAGCAGCCCGGGGACAGGGGTCAGGTTGGGGAACACTGAAGCTTTCTTT. Encoded protein: CASSPGTGVRLGNTEAFF.

The chain couples TRBV7-6 to TRBJ2-1, with D unclear. The germline V and J ends were trimmed by 5 bases and 6 bases, with 11 bases remaining between them. This CDR3 spans 13 amino acids. The germline gives CDR1 SGHVS, CDR2 FNYEAQ. The CDR3 DNA reads as TGTGCCAGCAGCCCATCTACCGGCAATGAGCAGTTCTTC. Protein: CASSPSTGNEQFF.